This T cell receptor (beta chain) was found in a study of T cells in Graves' hyperthyroidism and ophthalmopathy. Findings and caveats of the study: In blood, most of the thyroid clonotypes expanded above 0.001 were also present.

Amplified TCR beta CDR3 regions derived from RNA transcripts. The HTBI primer set served for first-round RT-PCR of the TCR CDR3. TCRdb re-analysed the multiplex PCR reads in MiXCR, keeping a single row per CDR3 protein. Of a few hundred thousand distinct CDR3 sequences in the sample, around 13% were seen once. CDR1 and CDR2 (germline): PRHDT, FYEKMQ (reference sequence). This CDR3 is built from 15 residues. V shed 1 base and J 6 bases; nucleotides not matched to a gene: 4. Investigators excluded patients with uncontrolled infection, other autoimmune disease, pregnancy or lactation. Diagnoses were made from clinical symptoms, serum measures (thyroxine and TRAb), thyroid ultrasound and orbital computed tomography. This clonotype has ten or more counts. The antigen remains undetermined.

Input material: blood. The chain couples TRBV13 to TRBJ2-1; 9 nucleotides line up with TRBD1. This TCR derives from a middle-aged woman with Graves' ophthalmopathy. CDR3 nucleotide sequence: TGTGCCAGCAGCTTAGCTGGACAGGGGCGCAATGAGCAGTTCTTC. Protein product: CASSLAGQGRNEQFF.